The T cell receptor (beta chain) under discussion was sequenced for a study of cytomegalovirus exposure and HLA in healthy donors. Study-wide points: Later analysis showed most CMV-associated TCR beta chains appearing HLA-restricted. Among the most significant clusters, several appeared linked to common viral pathogens in a later analysis. A later analysis revealed that TCR association rates differed between HLA loci, peaking at DRB1 and bottoming out at HLA-C.

This CDR3 contains 18 residues. The germline CDR1 and CDR2 sequences are MDHEN and SYDVKM. Unmatched junction bases numbered 9, after V lost 5 bases and J lost 2 bases. With respect to this clone: Its antigen remains unidentified.

13 Jbeta primers and 60 Vbeta primers were used for the PCR. Method: immunoSEQ multiplex PCR; TCRdb's copy keeps in-frame clones and lacks some. The sample lists about 140,000 clones, around 77% occurring once. Sequences were obtained from PBMCs. This receptor was identified in a man aged 25 to 40 in good health and CMV-seronegative. The genes are TRBV28 and TRBJ1-6; 10 nucleotides align to TRBD1. The CDR3 region has the DNA TGTGCCAGCAGTCTGGACAGGGGGACATTTACCTATAATTCACCCCTCCACTTT. The encoded protein is CASSLDRGTFTYNSPLHF.